Here is one TCR beta chain with its context. The antigen this receptor binds is unknown. Nothing much larger sits one base from this clone, and base qualities are not available. This entry belongs to a study of vaccination and CD4 T cells after COVID-19 (dated by TCRdb to between 2020 and 2023). About the study as a whole: The convalescent cohort included six males and four females, with two Hispanic individuals, seven Caucasians, two Asians and one multiracial person. An earlier paper using these donors assessed, at the TCR clonotype level, memory CD4+ T cell crossreactivity between SARS-CoV-2 and common cold coronavirus spike proteins. Culture stimuli were overlapping spike peptide pools from SARS-CoV-2 and from the common cold coronaviruses HCoV-NL63, HCoV-OC43 and HCoV-229E. Post-COVID blood samples were collected from convalescent patients a median of about 92 days after diagnosis, with a range of roughly 35 to 180 days. Participants received two doses of either the Pfizer-BioNTech BNT162b2 vaccine (n=8) or the Moderna mRNA-1273 vaccine (n=2). In 10 COVID-19 convalescent patients and a few infection-naive healthy vaccine recipients, researchers compared the spike-specific CD4+ TCR repertoire from before mRNA vaccination with the repertoire from after. Post-vaccine blood samples were taken a median of about 77 days after the second vaccine dose, with a range of roughly 13 to 250 days. As controls, cultures received a CEFX viral epitope pool (the positive control), an HIV-1 Nef peptide pool (the negative control), or no peptide at all.

What the authors observed across the whole study: The median count of SARS-CoV-2-reactive clonotypes went up from roughly 21 after infection to about 40 after vaccination, although the change was not significant. Of the vaccine-specific clones found in convalescent patients, nearly all (304 of 307) were mono-reactive for SARS-CoV-2 spike instead of being cross-reactive with common cold coronaviruses. The study included relatively few convalescent patients and did not analyze early timepoints after natural infection. Among convalescent patients, a median about 90% of the SARS-CoV-2-reactive clones seen after vaccination appeared only after vaccination, which suggests priming specific to the vaccine.

The treatment or condition label here, explained by the study, means: roughly ten-day PBMC culture with coronavirus spike peptide pools or control peptides (ViraFEST assay). CD4+ T cells from unexposed donors were collected before the COVID-19 pandemic (2011-2018). The ViraFEST assay was used in the study, in which antigen-specific T cells were expanded with peptide pools and expanded clonotypes were subsequently identified by TCR sequencing. PBMCs were cultured at two million per well in IMDM supplemented with roughly 5.2% human AB serum and 8.5 to 10 IU/ml IL-2, with roughly 9.5 ug/ml peptide pools added. Half of the culture medium was replaced with fresh IL-2-containing medium on days 3 and 7. After roughly nine days of culture, CD4+ T cells were isolated by negative selection using the EasySep CD4+ T cell isolation kit. As cell numbers permitted, CD4+ T cells from unexposed donors were tested for reactivity to SARS-CoV-2 S and N and to four common cold coronavirus spike pools. PBMCs were separated from whole blood using Ficoll-Paque Plus gradient centrifugation and then either used fresh or cryopreserved at -140C. Culture conditions were generally each tested in triplicate wells. The leukapheresis product used for the unexposed donors was purchased from a commercial source.

The method was PCR. TCR sequencing of DNA from cultured CD4+ T cells used the Oncomine TCR Beta short-read assay at the Johns Hopkins FTIC core. Genomic DNA was extracted from the cultured CD4+ T cells with the QIAamp micro DNA kit. Oncomine TCR Beta libraries made from cultured CD4+ T cells were pooled using unique dual indexes and sequenced on an Illumina iSeq 100. Per the source publication's procedure: Non-productive sequences were removed, and CDR3s not starting with C, not ending with F or W, or shorter than 7 amino acids were discarded. The MANAFEST web application was used to identify antigen-specific clonotypes by comparing peptide-stimulated wells against reference wells and other culture wells. For a clone to be called positive, the clone needed an FDR below 0.05, an odds ratio above 5, and a productive frequency above 0.1% in at least two of three replicate wells. A clonotype counted as cross-reactive if it showed significant expansion both in the SARS-CoV-2 spike wells and in at least one common cold coronavirus spike condition. CDR3 homology was assessed with Levenshtein distances (stringdist) and unrooted phylogenetic trees (ape) in R version 3.6.1. TCRdb handled the public reads itself, with Q25 trimming in fastp and clone calling in MiXCR, and kept productive beta chains. Rows matching on CDR3 protein sequence are summarized as one entry with the most common DNA and genes. The V and J calls were determined by TCRdb, not by the authors. Within this sample are thousands of distinct CDR3 sequences, with over 35% of them counted one time only. The ten top clones hold 21% of the sample.

The material sequenced was CD4+ T cells from blood, cultured in vitro. The receptor was isolated from a human donor in good health.

The CDR3 protein is CATSEWTGAGDTQYF. The sequence in DNA is TGTGCCACCAGTGAATGGACAGGGGCGGGAGATACGCAGTATTTT. The chain links TRBV24-1 with TRBJ2-3; 9 middle bases align to TRBD1. The CDR3 has 15 amino acids, counting the end cysteine and phenylalanine. Only the CDR3 DNA is retained, 45 bases long and in frame from the first base. Unmatched junction bases come to 6, with V trimmed by 4 bases and J by 5 bases. As encoded in the germline V gene, CDR1 is KGHDR while CDR2 is SFDVKD.